This T cell receptor beta chain comes out of a study of identical twins. The study's findings and limits: Weaker excess twin sharing was seen among beta out-of-frame sequences. An excess of low generation probability was shown by twin-shared out-of-frame alpha sequences. Clonotypes of the beta chain that were abundant in cord blood carried fewer insertions (memory repertoires showed none).

On this clonotype: Its antigen is not identified.

Germline CDR1 and CDR2: SGHDT and YYEEEE. J was trimmed by 7 bases and V by 3 bases; bases with no gene match: 11. The length of the CDR3 is 16 residues. One entry per CDR3 protein results from TCRdb running MiXCR on the 5' RACE reads. The data contain approximately 890,000 distinct CDR3 sequences, over 9% of them singletons. The same specimen was also included in a second study, on yellow fever vaccine responses in identical twins.

This sequence joins TRBV5-6 and TRBJ2-4, with 9 bases matching TRBD1. Sequenced sample: PBMCs. The source of this sequence is a woman younger than 35 in good health. CDR3 in DNA: TGTGCCAGCAGCTCCGTCCCGACAGGGGGGACCAACATTCAGTACTTC. Encoded protein: CASSSVPTGGTNIQYF.